This T cell receptor beta chain appears in the sequencing data of a study of CD8 T cells in ankylosing spondylitis. General study points: A motif in TCR beta, a set of 8 or 9 highly homologous variants, appeared characteristic of ankylosing spondylitis blood. Reportedly, significant enrichment of disease-linked clones occurred in matched ankylosing spondylitis synovial fluid.

A note on this clonotype: Antigen: not known.

MiXCR, run by TCRdb on the 5' RACE reads, gives a single entry per CDR3 protein. Among 210,000 or so distinct CDR3 sequences listed, around a quarter were seen once. CDR3 length equals 17 residues. Germline V gene sequence: CDR1 SGHTA, CDR2 FQGNSA. Trimming removed 2 bases from V and 0 bases from J, with 17 bases in between. V is TRBV7-2 and J is TRBJ2-7, with D possibly being TRBD1 or TRBD2 (6 bases each). The sample comprised blood, either unsorted or a sorted T cell fraction (not recorded which). The sequence came from a male donor with ankylosing spondylitis or in good health (not recorded which). The CDR3 spells CASSLTGTGRISYEQYF. The DNA of the CDR3 is TGTGCCAGCAGCTTAACGGGAACAGGGAGGATCTCCTACGAGCAGTACTTC.